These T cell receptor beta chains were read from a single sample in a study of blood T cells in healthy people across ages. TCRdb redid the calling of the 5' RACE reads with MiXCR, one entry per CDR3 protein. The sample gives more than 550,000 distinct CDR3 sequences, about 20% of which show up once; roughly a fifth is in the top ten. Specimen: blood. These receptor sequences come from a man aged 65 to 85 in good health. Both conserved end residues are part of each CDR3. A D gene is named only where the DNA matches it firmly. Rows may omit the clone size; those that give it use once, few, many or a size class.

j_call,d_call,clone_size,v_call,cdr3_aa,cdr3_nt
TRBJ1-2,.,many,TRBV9,CASSAEVYSHYGYTF,TGTGCCAGCAGCGCAGAGGTATACTCACACTATGGCTACACCTTC
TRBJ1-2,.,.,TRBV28,CATTILTRGGYTF,TGTGCCACCACGATTTTGACTCGAGGAGGCTACACCTTC
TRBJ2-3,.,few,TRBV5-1,CASSFQLKSGTDTQYF,TGCGCCAGCAGCTTTCAACTCAAAAGCGGCACAGATACGCAGTATTTT
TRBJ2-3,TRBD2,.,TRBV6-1,CASSEARGLASTDTQYF,TGTGCCAGCAGTGAAGCTAGGGGACTAGCGAGCACAGATACGCAGTATTTT
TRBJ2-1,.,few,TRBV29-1,CSARSGGENEQFF,TGCAGCGCACGTTCCGGGGGCGAAAATGAGCAGTTCTTC
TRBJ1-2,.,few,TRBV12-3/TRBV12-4,CASSSGAYGYTF,TGTGCCAGCAGCTCCGGGGCGTATGGCTACACCTTC
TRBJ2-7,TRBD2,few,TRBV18,CASSPGGAPYEQYF,TGTGCCAGCTCTCCGGGAGGGGCGCCCTACGAGCAGTACTTC
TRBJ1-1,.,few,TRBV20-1,CSPSSLAFF,TGCAGTCCCTCCTCTTTGGCTTTCTTT
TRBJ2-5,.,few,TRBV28,CASSVPDGTQETQYF,TGTGCCAGCAGTGTGCCGGACGGTACCCAAGAGACCCAGTACTTC
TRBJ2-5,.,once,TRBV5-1,CASSPKGVSGQETQYF,TGCGCCAGCAGCCCCAAAGGGGTTAGCGGCCAAGAGACCCAGTACTTC
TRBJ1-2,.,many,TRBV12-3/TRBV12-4,CASSLPRGGYTF,TGTGCCAGCAGTTTACCGCGGGGTGGCTACACCTTC
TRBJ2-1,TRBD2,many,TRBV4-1,CASSQDYGGAYNEQFF,TGCGCCAGCAGCCAAGATTACGGGGGGGCCTACAATGAGCAGTTCTTC
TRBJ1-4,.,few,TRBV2,CASIPGVSNEKLFF,TGTGCCAGCATTCCGGGGGTATCGAATGAAAAACTGTTTTTT
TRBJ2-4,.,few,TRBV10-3,CAISEAKNIQYF,TGTGCCATCAGTGAGGCCAAAAACATTCAGTACTTC
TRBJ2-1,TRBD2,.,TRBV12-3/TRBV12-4,CASSPGLAGAVSYNEQLF,TGTGCCAGCAGTCCGGGACTAGCGGGAGCGGTCTCCTACAATGAGCAGCTCTTC
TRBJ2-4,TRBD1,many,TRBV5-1,CASSLDRGNIQYF,TGCGCCAGCAGCTTGGACAGGGGAAACATTCAGTACTTC
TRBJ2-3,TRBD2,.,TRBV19,CASSDSGRAGDTQYF,TGTGCCAGTAGTGATAGCGGGAGGGCAGGAGATACGCAGTATTTT
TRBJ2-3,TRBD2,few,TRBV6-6,CASSPPGLMTQYF,TGTGCCAGCAGTCCCCCGGGACTAATGACGCAGTATTTT
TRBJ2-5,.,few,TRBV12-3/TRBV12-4,CASSFPDSAQETQYF,TGTGCCAGCAGTTTTCCCGACAGCGCTCAAGAGACCCAGTACTTC
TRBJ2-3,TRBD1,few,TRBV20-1,CSASPDRAIGTQYF,TGCAGTGCTAGTCCCGACAGGGCAATAGGTACGCAGTATTTT
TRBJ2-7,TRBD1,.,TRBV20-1,CSAKTRDRLSSYEQYF,TGCAGTGCCAAGACCCGGGACAGGCTTAGCTCCTACGAGCAGTACTTC
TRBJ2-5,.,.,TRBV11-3,CASSLSGRVEETQYF,TGTGCCAGCAGCTTATCGGGCAGGGTGGAAGAGACCCAGTACTTC
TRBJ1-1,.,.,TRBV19,CASSTSGGLEAFF,TGTGCCAGTAGTACTTCGGGGGGCTTGGAAGCTTTCTTT
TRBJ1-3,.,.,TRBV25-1,CASRRGTGNTIYF,TGTGCCAGCAGGAGGGGAACTGGAAACACCATATATTTT
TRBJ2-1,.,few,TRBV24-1,CATGKTSYNEQFF,TGTGCCACCGGGAAGACCTCCTACAATGAGCAGTTCTTC
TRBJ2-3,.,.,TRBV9,CASSAETGPDTQYF,TGTGCCAGCAGCGCAGAGACGGGTCCAGATACGCAGTATTTT
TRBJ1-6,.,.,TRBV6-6,CASSSGGASNSPLHF,TGTGCCAGCAGTTCTGGGGGGGCTAGTAATTCACCCCTCCACTTT
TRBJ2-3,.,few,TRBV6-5,CATNRGGTDTQYF,TGTGCCACCAACCGGGGAGGCACAGATACGCAGTATTTT
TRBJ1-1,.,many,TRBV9,CASSGVVGNTEAFF,TGTGCCAGCAGCGGCGTGGTGGGGAACACTGAAGCTTTCTTT
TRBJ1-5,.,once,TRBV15,CATSRIHRGNQPQHF,TGTGCCACCAGCAGGATTCACAGGGGCAATCAGCCCCAGCATTTT
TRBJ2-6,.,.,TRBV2,CASAIKDSGANVLTF,TGTGCCAGCGCAATCAAGGACTCTGGGGCCAACGTCCTGACTTTC
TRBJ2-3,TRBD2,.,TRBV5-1,CASSKWTSGDSDTQYF,TGCGCCAGCAGCAAATGGACTAGCGGGGACTCAGATACGCAGTATTTT
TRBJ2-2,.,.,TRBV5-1,CASSPSHTGELFF,TGCGCCAGCAGCCCCTCTCACACCGGGGAGCTGTTTTTT
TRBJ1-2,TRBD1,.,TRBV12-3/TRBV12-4,CASSSAQTRQGWYGYTF,TGTGCCAGCAGTTCTGCACAGACTCGACAGGGGTGGTATGGCTACACCTTC
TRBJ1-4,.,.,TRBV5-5,CASSGGGANEKLFF,TGTGCCAGCAGCGGGGGCGGGGCGAATGAAAAACTGTTTTTT
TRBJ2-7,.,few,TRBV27,CASSYDKTYEQYF,TGTGCCAGCAGTTACGACAAGACCTACGAGCAGTACTTC
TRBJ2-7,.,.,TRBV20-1,CSATSLRDEQYF,TGCAGTGCCACATCCCTGCGCGACGAGCAGTACTTC
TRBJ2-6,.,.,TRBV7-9,CASSLFDLETGILTF,TGTGCCAGCAGCCTCTTCGATCTGGAAACAGGTATCCTGACTTTC